This passage covers 13 T cell receptor beta chains from one sample sequenced in a study of CD8+ T cells in alopecia areata. The treatment is: oral pan-JAK inhibitor, 5-10 mg twice daily. RNA was extracted and reverse transcribed into cDNA as the sequencing template. TCRdb's copy holds only in-frame clones and misses some; the assay was immunoSEQ multiplex PCR. The table has about 120,000 clones, approximately 60% seen once; the top ten hold more than 5.5%. Here the sequenced sample was CD4+ T cells sorted from blood, taken at week 4, from a patient treated with tofacitinib. The receptors were sampled from a human donor with alopecia areata.

V gene TRBV5-1 combines with J gene TRBJ2-5; 7 bases line up with TRBD2. Germline CDR1 reads SGHRS; CDR2 reads YFSETQ. Germline trimming cut 7 bases from V and 2 bases from J; bases unmatched to any gene: 11. The CDR3 covers 15 residues. The DNA of the CDR3 is TGCGCCAGCGACCCTATGGGGGGGGGTCAAGAGACCCAGTACTTC. Translating it yields CASDPMGGGQETQYF.

This sequence joins TRBV30 and TRBJ2-5; 8 bases match TRBD1. The germline gives CDR1 GTSNPN, CDR2 SVGIG (reference sequence). The CDR3 totals 13 residues. J gave up 5 bases and V 6 bases, and 8 bases lay outside the gene matches. The CDR3 region is CACRLTGAETQYF. DNA of the CDR3: TGTGCCTGCCGCCTGACAGGGGCCGAGACCCAGTACTTC.

There are a few counts of this clone. The V and J genes are TRBV28 and TRBJ2-3; no definite D call. The germline gives CDR1 MDHEN, CDR2 SYDVKM. Deletions cut 7 bases from V and 1 base from J, with 9 bases between. The CDR3 totals 13 residues. CDR3 DNA: TGTGCCAGCACTCGCGGAGGCACAGATACGCAGTATTTT. It specifies CASTRGGTDTQYF.

This rearrangement joins TRBV11-2 to TRBJ2-2; weak D call: TRBD2 (6 bases). The ends were cut back, 7 bases at V and 4 bases at J, with 13 bases in the middle. There are 14 residues in the CDR3. Germline assignment: CDR1 SGHAT and CDR2 FQNNGV. CDR3: CASIQLAVTGELFF. The CDR3 nucleotides are TGTGCCAGCATCCAACTAGCAGTCACCGGGGAGCTGTTTTTT.

This clone appeared a few times. The chain couples TRBV25-1 to TRBJ1-2, with D perhaps TRBD1 (5 bases). This CDR3 has 12 amino acids. Trimming cost V 6 bases and J 8 bases, with 13 bases left between them. Germline loops: CDR1 MGHDK, CDR2 SYGVNS. CDR3 sequence reads: CASRQGFWGYTF. CDR3 DNA: TGTGCCAGCAGGCAGGGTTTCTGGGGCTACACCTTC.

The chain has TRBV7-2 and TRBJ2-2; D is perhaps TRBD2 (5 bases). Trimming left V 0 bases short and J 7 bases short, with 21 bases between. Germline CDR1 SGHTA, CDR2 FQGNSA. The length of the CDR3 is 18 residues. In nucleotides, the CDR3 is TGTGCCAGCAGCTTAGCGCTCGCCCGGGATGAACACGGCGGGGAGCTGTTTTTT. As protein: CASSLALARDEHGGELFF.

This clone occurred a few times. This chain links TRBV5-1 with TRBJ1-1, with 7 bases that match TRBD1. The germline CDR1 and CDR2 sequences are SGHRS and YFSETQ. The CDR3 covers 15 residues. The J segment lost 2 bases and the V segment lost 3 bases, leaving 7 bases of the junction unmatched. The CDR3 loop reads CASSSTTGVNTEAFF. The CDR3 region has the DNA TGCGCCAGCAGCTCGACTACAGGGGTAAACACTGAAGCTTTCTTT.

This clone occurred a few times. The gene calls are TRBV7-8 and TRBJ1-2, with 7 bases matching TRBD1. J gave up 8 bases and V 2 bases, and 8 bases lay outside the gene matches. The germline V gene encodes CDR1 SGHVS and CDR2 FQNEAQ. The CDR3 has 14 amino acids. In DNA form, the CDR3 reads TGTGCCAGCAGCTTATCACAGGGGAGACTCGGCTACACCTTC. Residues: CASSLSQGRLGYTF.

The rearrangement joins TRBV4-3 to TRBJ2-1, with D uncertain. Looked up from germline, CDR1 is LGHNA and CDR2 is YSLEER. CDR3 size: 14 residues. Trimming took 0 bases from V and 4 from J, leaving 7 bases between them. The CDR3, as DNA: TGCGCCAGCAGCCAAGATCTTCAGTACAATGAGCAGTTCTTC. This translates into CASSQDLQYNEQFF.

The rearrangement links TRBV4-3 to TRBJ2-3; TRBD2 is a possible D gene (5 bases). Germline-derived CDR1 and CDR2 are LGHNA and YSLEER. This CDR3 comprises 18 residues. V lost 4 bases and J 0 bases, leaving 20 bases between the germline ends. The CDR3: CASSREPLRGASTDTQYF. The CDR3 coding sequence is TGCGCCAGCAGCCGAGAACCTCTACGGGGAGCTAGCACAGATACGCAGTATTTT.

V and J are TRBV5-1 and TRBJ1-2, with 7 bases lining up with TRBD1. The CDR3 runs 14 residues. V shed 5 bases and J 3 bases; nucleotides not matched to a gene: 7. The germline CDR1 and CDR2 sequences are SGHRS and YFSETQ. CDR3 nucleotides: TGCGCCAGCAGTCAAGGAGGGGGCGACTATGGCTACACCTTC. Translating gives CASSQGGGDYGYTF.

This clone was picked up a small number of times. The V gene is TRBV7-9, the J gene TRBJ1-2; D perhaps matches TRBD1 (5 bases). The germline V gene encodes CDR1 SEHNR and CDR2 FQNEAQ (reference sequence). V was shortened by 8 bases and J by 0 bases, with 19 bases between the two germline ends. This CDR3 region has 16 residues. CDR3 DNA: TGTGCCAGCGGGGATCGGGACGTCTGGCCTAACTATGGCTACACCTTC. Residues: CASGDRDVWPNYGYTF.

The chain uses TRBV28 and TRBJ1-3; D is unresolved. Germline V gene data show CDR1 as MDHEN and CDR2 as SYDVKM. The length of the CDR3 is 11 residues. The V end lost 6 bases, the J end lost 6 bases, and 6 bases lay between the germline ends. The CDR3 reads CASRRENTIYF. CDR3 in DNA: TGTGCCAGCAGGCGGGAAAACACCATATATTTT.